Sequencing of this T cell receptor (beta chain) was carried out in a study of blood T cell repertoires in COVID-19. As for the study in general: COVID-19 samples collected from the United States, Italy and Spain covered acute and convalescent phases. Nucleic acid was either cDNA or gDNA, and it came from T cells, B-cell-depleted T cells, or PBMCs.

Under the authors' procedure: Quantification of nucleated cells was approximated via reference gene primer amplification. Method: immunoSEQ multiplex PCR; TCRdb's copy keeps in-frame clones and lacks some. That table gives V, J and clone size, and the DNA gave D and trimming. The data contain 100,000 to 110,000 clones, around four fifths of them singletons. CDR3 length: 14 amino acids. The germline gives CDR1 MNHEY, CDR2 SMNVEV (reference sequence). The V end was cut by 8 bases, the J end by 1 base, with 11 bases between. This TCR was recovered from a woman aged 65 to 85 with acute or convalescent COVID-19. The sample consisted of peripheral blood. The V and J genes are TRBV27 and TRBJ2-2; D gene ambiguous. The chain's CDR3 is CASQIALNTGELFF. In DNA, the CDR3 is TGTGCCAGCCAGATCGCCTTGAACACCGGGGAGCTGTTTTTT.